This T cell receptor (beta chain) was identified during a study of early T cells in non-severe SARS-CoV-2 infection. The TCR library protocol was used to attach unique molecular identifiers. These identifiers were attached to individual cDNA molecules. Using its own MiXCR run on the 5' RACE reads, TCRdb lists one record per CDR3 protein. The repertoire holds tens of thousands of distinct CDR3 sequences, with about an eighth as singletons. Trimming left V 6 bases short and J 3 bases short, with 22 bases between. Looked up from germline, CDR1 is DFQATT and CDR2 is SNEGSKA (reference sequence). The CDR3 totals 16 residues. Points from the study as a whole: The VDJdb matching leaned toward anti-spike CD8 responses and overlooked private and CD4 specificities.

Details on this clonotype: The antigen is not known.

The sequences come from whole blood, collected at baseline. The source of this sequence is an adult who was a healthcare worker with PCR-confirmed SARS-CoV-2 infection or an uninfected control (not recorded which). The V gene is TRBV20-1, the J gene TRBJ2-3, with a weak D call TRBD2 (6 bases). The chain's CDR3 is CSAQRVLRGSTDTQYF. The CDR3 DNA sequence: TGCAGTGCGCAGAGGGTTCTGCGGGGATCTACAGATACGCAGTATTTT.